The rows below give T cell receptor beta chains drawn from one sample of a study of T cell responses to AZD1222 COVID-19 vaccine. Clones were read by immunoSEQ multiplex PCR, and TCRdb kept only the in-frame ones, dropping some. The table shows roughly 100,000 clones, with roughly 88% occurring only once. The material was peripheral blood, obtained on day 0 of AZD1222 vaccination. The receptors derive from an adult in good health. Both conserved end residues are part of each CDR3. A D gene is named only where the DNA matches it firmly.

j_call d_call v_call cdr3_nt cdr3_aa
TRBJ2-7 TRBD2 TRBV19 TGTGCCAGTAGTGGGGTACGGACTAGCGGGTACGAGCAGTACTTC CASSGVRTSGYEQYF
TRBJ2-1 NA TRBV4-2 TGTGCCAGCAGCCAAGATGGCGGGTACAATGAGCAGTTCTTC CASSQDGGYNEQFF
TRBJ2-7 NA TRBV11-2 TGTGCCAGCAGCTTACGGGGGCTTTTCAGCTCCTACGAGCAGTACTTC CASSLRGLFSSYEQYF
TRBJ2-2 NA TRBV5-4 TGTGCCAGCAGCTTTTTCAACACCGGGGAGCTGTTTTTT CASSFFNTGELFF
TRBJ2-7 NA TRBV6-5 TGTGCCAGCAGGACCCTGCCCGAGTTACACTCGTACTTC CASRTLPELHSYF
TRBJ1-5 NA TRBV12-3/TRBV12-4 TGTGCCAGCAGTCGCGGAGGACAGCCCCAGCATTTT CASSRGGQPQHF
TRBJ1-6 NA TRBV19 TGTGCCAGTAGTATAGATAAATCGGCCATTGCACCCCTCCACTTT CASSIDKSAIAPLHF
TRBJ2-7 TRBD1 TRBV27 TGTGCCAGCCCCCCCAGGGGGACAGGGTTCTACGAGCAGTACTTC CASPPRGTGFYEQYF
TRBJ1-2 TRBD1 TRBV5-1 TGCGCCAGCAGCTTGGGGACAGGGGTTTGGGGCTACACCTTC CASSLGTGVWGYTF
TRBJ2-1 TRBD2 TRBV11-3 TGTGCCAGCAGCTCCCAGCGGGGGGGCTACAATGAGCAGTTCTTC CASSSQRGGYNEQFF
TRBJ1-2 NA TRBV5-1 TGCGCCAGCAGCTTGGGACAGACAATTTATGGCTACACCTTC CASSLGQTIYGYTF
TRBJ1-3 NA TRBV15 TGTGCCACCAGCCGACGAACGGGAAACTCTGGAAACACCATATATTTT CATSRRTGNSGNTIYF
TRBJ2-3 NA TRBV11-1 TGTGCCAGCAATTTTGCAGATACGCAGTATTTT CASNFADTQYF
TRBJ1-1 NA TRBV6-5 TGTGCCTCCCGGAGGACGAACACTGAAGCTTTCTTT CASRRTNTEAFF
TRBJ2-7 TRBD1 TRBV5-4 TGTGCCAGCAGCCAACAGGGGCCCTACGAGCAGTACTTC CASSQQGPYEQYF
TRBJ2-3 NA TRBV20-1 TGCAGTGCTGGGCGGTTAGATACGCAGTATTTT CSAGRLDTQYF
TRBJ1-2 NA TRBV2 TGTGCCAGCAGTCTCGACAGCAGCTATGGCTACACCTTC CASSLDSSYGYTF
TRBJ2-1 TRBD2 TRBV19 TGTGCCAGTAGTATAGTCTCGGCTAGCGGGGATAATGAGCAGTTCTTC CASSIVSASGDNEQFF
TRBJ2-5 TRBD1 TRBV19 TGTGCCAGTAGTATTGGGACAGGGGTAGAGACCCAGTACTTC CASSIGTGVETQYF
TRBJ2-3 NA TRBV30 TGTGCTGTCTCGGCAGGGGTCTTTACAGATACGCAGTATTTT CAVSAGVFTDTQYF
TRBJ2-3 TRBD2 TRBV27 TGTGCCAGCAGTTTATTTAGCGGGGGGCATGATACGCAGTATTTT CASSLFSGGHDTQYF
TRBJ1-2 NA TRBV7-2 TGTGCCAGCCTTGGGAGCGGCTATGGCTACACCTTC CASLGSGYGYTF